This entry lists 9 T cell receptor beta chains sequenced from one sample in a study of blood T cell repertoires in COVID-19. Measured with immunoSEQ multiplex PCR; TCRdb has only the in-frame clones, and not every one. Of 210,000 or so clones listed, 75% to 85% are singletons. Material for sequencing was peripheral blood. The receptors come from a woman in her thirties with COVID-19, enrolled during active disease.

Here the CDR3 DNA reads TGTGCCTTACTCAGCGGGAGGGCCGAAGATGAGCAGTTCTTC. This codes for CALLSGRAEDEQFF. V usage is TRBV30 and J usage is TRBJ2-1; 10 bases match TRBD2. J lost 8 bases, V lost 7 bases, and 11 bases had no gene match. The CDR3 totals 14 residues. The germline gives CDR1 GTSNPN, CDR2 SVGIG (reference sequence).

J is TRBJ1-1 and V is TRBV13; TRBD1 is a possible D gene (6 bases). Germline V gene data show CDR1 as PRHDT and CDR2 as FYEKMQ (reference sequence). CDR3 size: 14 residues. V was pared by 3 bases and J by 0 bases, with 8 bases between. CDR3 coding DNA: TGTGCCAGCAGCTTCAGGGGTATGAACACTGAAGCTTTCTTT. Encoded protein: CASSFRGMNTEAFF.

This clone was observed a handful of times. V and J are TRBV4-2 and TRBJ2-7; TRBD1 might be the D (5 bases). The CDR3 spans 15 residues. CDR1 LGHNA and CDR2 YNFKEQ come from the germline V gene. Trimming left V 4 bases short and J 4 bases short, with 17 bases between. CDR3 DNA sequence: TGTGCCAGCAGCCCCCAGGCGGCAGGGCTTTACGAGCAGTACTTC. This codes for CASSPQAAGLYEQYF.

This clone was seen just once. V gene TRBV7-2 combines with J gene TRBJ1-2, with D possibly TRBD1 on 6 matching bases. The V end was cut by 4 bases, the J end by 6 bases, with 12 bases between. The CDR3 runs to 13 residues. Germline CDR1 is SGHTA and CDR2 is FQGNSA. The CDR3 sequence is CASSSRGGDGYTF. The CDR3 coding sequence is TGTGCCAGCAGCTCGAGGGGGGGCGATGGCTACACCTTC.

The chain carries TRBV28 and TRBJ2-3, with TRBD2 identical over 7 bases. The V and J ends lost 5 bases and 2 bases, in that order; junction bases with no gene match: 7. CDR3 length: 15 residues. Germline CDR1 is MDHEN and CDR2 is SYDVKM. The CDR3 nucleotides are TGTGCCAGCAGTGTGAGCGGGGCTCTCACAGATACGCAGTATTTT. Translated, it gives CASSVSGALTDTQYF. Full variable domain (remainder filled in from reference TRBV28 and TRBJ2-3): DVKVTQSSRYLVKRTGEKVFLECVQDMDHENMFWYRQDPGLGLRLIYFSYDVKMKEKGDIPEGYSVSREKKERFSLILESASTNQTSMYLCASSVSGALTDTQYFGPGTRLTVL.

This clone came up a few times. The genes are TRBV7-9 and TRBJ2-1; 8 bases fit TRBD1. Trimming cost V 3 bases and J 2 bases; bases outside gene matches: 0. This CDR3 contains 14 residues. CDR1 SEHNR and CDR2 FQNEAQ come from the germline V gene (reference sequence). The CDR3 reads CASSLTGAYNEQFF. CDR3 bases: TGTGCCAGCAGCTTGACAGGGGCCTACAATGAGCAGTTCTTC.

This clone was detected once. The rearrangement joins TRBV19 to TRBJ1-6, with 11 positions matching TRBD1. V was pared by 6 bases and J by 7 bases, with 8 bases of the junction left unmatched. The CDR3 is 16 residues long. The germline CDR1 and CDR2 sequences are LNHDA and SQIVND (reference sequence). CDR3 nucleotides: TGTGCCAGTAGCCGGACAGGGGGCGCGATAAATTCACCCCTCCACTTT. Translation gives CASSRTGGAINSPLHF.

The chain has TRBV7-2 and TRBJ2-7, with 9 bases that match TRBD2. V shed 1 base, J shed 8 bases, and the junction held 9 bases outside the gene matches. The germline V gene has CDR1 SGHTA and CDR2 FQGNSA. The CDR3 is 15 amino acids. Written as DNA, the CDR3 is TGTGCCAGCAGCTTAGGAGGGGCGGGAGGGCCGAAGCAGTACTTC. Its translation: CASSLGGAGGPKQYF.

This chain links TRBV19 with TRBJ1-1; no definite D call. V shed 11 bases and J shed 0 bases, with 16 bases lying between them. The CDR3 has 14 residues. Germline lookup yields CDR1 LNHDA and CDR2 SQIVND (reference sequence). CDR3 DNA sequence: TGTGCCTCCCTGAGGCCCCTCATGAACACTGAAGCTTTCTTT. Amino acids: CASLRPLMNTEAFF.